The sequence of this TCR beta chain was determined in a study of CD8 T cells in Susac syndrome. General study results and limits: The CD4+ T cell repertoires of Susac syndrome were found to show no clonal expansion.

Regarding this clonotype: Its antigen is undetermined.

With 0 bases removed from V and 8 bases from J, the gap between germline ends came to 14 bases. Germline CDR1 and CDR2: SGHNT and YYREEE (reference sequence). The CDR3 is 14 residues long. The RNA, about 0.5 to 1 ug, was put through reverse transcription using random hexamers. The amplification used immunoSEQ multiplex PCR on TCR beta CDR3; it spanned 54 Vbeta and 13 Jbeta. TCRdb re-called the immunoSEQ multiplex PCR reads with MiXCR, one entry per CDR3 protein. The sample has roughly 180,000 distinct CDR3 sequences, over 90% seen once. The sequencing input was CD4+ T cells from PBMCs. The chain couples TRBV5-4 to TRBJ1-1, with D maybe TRBD1 (5 bases). The clonotype comes from a human donor with Susac syndrome. CDR3 bases: TGTGCCAGCAGCTTGGCCGGGTACGACAGCGAAGCTTTCTTT. Translating gives CASSLAGYDSEAFF.